The present T cell receptor beta chain was sequenced within a study of CD4+ T cells in melanoma. Broader study findings: Neoantigen-specific CD4+ T cells in melanoma reportedly had diverse differentiation states. A reported correlation linked neoantigen-specific CD4+ T cells to CD8+, macrophage and B cell function.

As to this clone: The target antigen is unknown.

Only in-frame clones appear in the TCRdb table, and some are missing; sequencing was by immunoSEQ multiplex PCR. Of around 10,000 clones in the sample, approximately 78% were seen once. The junction had 1 base not matched to a gene; V was cut back by 7 bases and J by 7 bases. CDR1 and CDR2 from the germline V gene are SNHLY and FYNNEI. The CDR3 contains 12 residues. The TCR comes from a human donor with melanoma. The sample consisted of tumor tissue. The chain is built from TRBV2 and TRBJ2-1; 10 nucleotides match TRBD2. CDR3 protein: CASTLAGNEQFF. CDR3 sequence (DNA): TGTGCCAGCACACTAGCGGGGAATGAGCAGTTCTTC.